This TCR beta chain comes out of a study of T cells expressing NK-cell markers. In the case of this clonotype: Its antigen is unknown.

TCRdb re-called the 5' RACE reads and shows each CDR3 protein once, DNA omitted. This repertoire includes around 380,000 distinct CDR3 sequences. General observations from the study: The contribution of dominant NKG2C+ clonotypes to CD8+ T cells in more than five donors was roughly 1.0-7.5%. The CD3+CD56-NKG2C+ fraction was also led by these clonotypes in several donors.

This CDR3 has 14 residues. Germline CDR1 reads SGHTA; CDR2 reads FQGTGA. The chain links TRBV7-3 to TRBJ2-1. This sequence was found in a woman between 50 and 59 years old in good health. Sequencing input: blood T cells: a sorted CD56 or NKG2C T cell subset, CD4+ or CD8+ T cells, or bulk PBMC T cells (not recorded which). The CDR3 is CASSLMDRYNEQFF.